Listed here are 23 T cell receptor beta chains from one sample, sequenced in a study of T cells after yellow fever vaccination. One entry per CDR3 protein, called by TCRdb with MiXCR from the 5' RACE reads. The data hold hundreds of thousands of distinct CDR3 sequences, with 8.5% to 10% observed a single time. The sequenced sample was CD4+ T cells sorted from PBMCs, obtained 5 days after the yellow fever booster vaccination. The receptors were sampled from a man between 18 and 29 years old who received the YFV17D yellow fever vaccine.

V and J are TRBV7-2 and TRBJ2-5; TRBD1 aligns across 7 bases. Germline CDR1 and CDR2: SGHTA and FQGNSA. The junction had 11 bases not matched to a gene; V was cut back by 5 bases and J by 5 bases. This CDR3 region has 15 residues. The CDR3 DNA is TGTGCCAGCAGCCCAATGACAGGGATAGGGGAGACCCAGTACTTC. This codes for CASSPMTGIGETQYF.

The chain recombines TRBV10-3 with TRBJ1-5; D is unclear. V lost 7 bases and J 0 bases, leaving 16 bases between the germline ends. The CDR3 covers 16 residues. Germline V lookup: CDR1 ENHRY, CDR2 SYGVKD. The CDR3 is CAITPWALSSNQPQHF. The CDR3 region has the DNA TGTGCCATCACCCCTTGGGCCCTCAGTAGCAATCAGCCCCAGCATTTT.

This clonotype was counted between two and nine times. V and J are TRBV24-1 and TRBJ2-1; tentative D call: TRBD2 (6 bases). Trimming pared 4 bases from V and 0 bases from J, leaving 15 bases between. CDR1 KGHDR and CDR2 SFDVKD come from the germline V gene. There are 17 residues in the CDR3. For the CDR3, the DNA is TGTGCCACCAGTGACCCGGCCGGGAGAGTCTCCTACAATGAGCAGTTCTTC. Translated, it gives CATSDPAGRVSYNEQFF.

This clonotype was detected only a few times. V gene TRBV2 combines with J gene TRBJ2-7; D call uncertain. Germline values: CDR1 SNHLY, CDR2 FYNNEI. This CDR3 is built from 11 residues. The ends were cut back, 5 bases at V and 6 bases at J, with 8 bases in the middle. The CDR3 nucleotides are TGTGCCAGCAGTAGGACGGCCGAGCAGTACTTC. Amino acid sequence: CASSRTAEQYF.

CDR3 sequence reads: CASSHGTNRAFF. In DNA form, the CDR3 reads TGTGCCAGCAGTCATGGGACAAACCGGGCTTTCTTT. The rearrangement uses TRBV12-3 or TRBV12-4 and TRBJ1-1; perhaps TRBD1 as D (6 bases). The CDR3 covers 12 residues. Trimming pared 5 bases from V and 11 bases from J, leaving 15 bases between.

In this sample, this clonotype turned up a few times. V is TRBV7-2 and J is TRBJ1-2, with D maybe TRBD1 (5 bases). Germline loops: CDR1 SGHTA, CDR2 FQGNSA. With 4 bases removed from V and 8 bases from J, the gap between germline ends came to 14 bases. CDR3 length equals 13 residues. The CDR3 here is CASSSTRERGYTF. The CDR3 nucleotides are TGTGCCAGCAGCTCGACCAGGGAACGGGGCTACACCTTC.

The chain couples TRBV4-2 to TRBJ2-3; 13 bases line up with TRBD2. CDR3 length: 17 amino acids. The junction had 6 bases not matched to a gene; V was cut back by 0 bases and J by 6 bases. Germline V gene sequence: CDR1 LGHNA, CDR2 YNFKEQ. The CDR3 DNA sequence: TGTGCCAGCAGCCAAGAAATAGGACTAGCGGGGGTGGATACGCAGTATTTT. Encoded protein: CASSQEIGLAGVDTQYF.

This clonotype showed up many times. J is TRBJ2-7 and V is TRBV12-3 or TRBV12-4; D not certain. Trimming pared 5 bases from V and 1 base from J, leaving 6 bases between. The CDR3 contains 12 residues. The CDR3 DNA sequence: TGTGCCAGCAGTCTCCGTTCCTACGAGCAGTACTTC. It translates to CASSLRSYEQYF.

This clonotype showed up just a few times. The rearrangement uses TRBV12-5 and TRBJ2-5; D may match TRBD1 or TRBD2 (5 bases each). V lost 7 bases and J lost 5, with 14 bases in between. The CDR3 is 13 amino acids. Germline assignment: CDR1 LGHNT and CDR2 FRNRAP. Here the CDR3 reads CASAVGARETQYF. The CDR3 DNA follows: TGTGCTAGTGCCGTCGGGGCTCGGGAGACCCAGTACTTC.

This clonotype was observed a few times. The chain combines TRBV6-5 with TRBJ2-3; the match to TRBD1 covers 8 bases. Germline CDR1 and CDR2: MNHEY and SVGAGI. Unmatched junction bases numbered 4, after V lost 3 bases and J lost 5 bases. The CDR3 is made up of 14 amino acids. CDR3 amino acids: CASSYGQGGDTQYF. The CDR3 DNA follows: TGTGCCAGCAGTTATGGACAGGGTGGAGATACGCAGTATTTT.

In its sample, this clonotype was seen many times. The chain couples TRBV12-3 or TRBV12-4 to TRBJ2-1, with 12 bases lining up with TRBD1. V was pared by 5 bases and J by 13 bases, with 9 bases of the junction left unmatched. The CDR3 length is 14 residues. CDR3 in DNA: TGTGCCAGCAGTCCATACGGGACAGGGGGCCTTCAGTTCTTC. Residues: CASSPYGTGGLQFF.

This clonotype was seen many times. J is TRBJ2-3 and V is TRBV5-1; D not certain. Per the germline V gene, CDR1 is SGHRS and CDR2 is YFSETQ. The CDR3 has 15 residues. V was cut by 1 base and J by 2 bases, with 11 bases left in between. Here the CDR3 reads CASSLKDHLTDTQYF. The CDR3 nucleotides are TGCGCCAGCAGCTTGAAGGACCACCTCACAGATACGCAGTATTTT.

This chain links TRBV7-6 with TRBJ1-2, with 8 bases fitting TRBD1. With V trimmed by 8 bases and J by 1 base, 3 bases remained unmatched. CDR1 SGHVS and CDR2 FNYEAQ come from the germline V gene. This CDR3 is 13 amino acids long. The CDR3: CASGQGLNYGYTF. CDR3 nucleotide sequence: TGTGCCAGCGGACAGGGCCTTAACTATGGCTACACCTTC.

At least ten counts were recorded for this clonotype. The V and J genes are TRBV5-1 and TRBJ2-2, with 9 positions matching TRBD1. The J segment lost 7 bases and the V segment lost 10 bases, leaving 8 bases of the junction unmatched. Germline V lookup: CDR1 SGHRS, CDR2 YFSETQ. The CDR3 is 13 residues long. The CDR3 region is CAGRTGASGELFF. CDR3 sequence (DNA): TGCGCCGGCCGGACAGGGGCAAGCGGGGAGCTGTTTTTT.

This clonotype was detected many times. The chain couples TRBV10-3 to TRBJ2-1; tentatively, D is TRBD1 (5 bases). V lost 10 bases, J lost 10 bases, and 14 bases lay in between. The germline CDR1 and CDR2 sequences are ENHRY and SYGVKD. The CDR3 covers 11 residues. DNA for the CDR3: TGTGCCACCTCAGGGCAGGGCGAGCAGTTCTTC. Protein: CATSGQGEQFF.

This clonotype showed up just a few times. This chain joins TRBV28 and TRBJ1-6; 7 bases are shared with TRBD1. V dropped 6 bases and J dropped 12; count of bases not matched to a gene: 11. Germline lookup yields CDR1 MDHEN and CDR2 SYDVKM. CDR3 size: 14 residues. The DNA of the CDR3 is TGTGCCAGCAGGCCAGACAGGGAAGGAGGACCCCTCCACTTT. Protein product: CASRPDREGGPLHF.

The CDR3, as DNA: TGTGCCAGCAGCCCAACCCTACAGGGCACTGAAGCTTTCTTT. This sequence encodes CASSPTLQGTEAFF. V is TRBV4-2 and J is TRBJ1-1, with D possibly TRBD1 on 6 matching bases. Trimming removed 4 bases at V and 4 bases at J, with 13 bases between. Germline assignment: CDR1 LGHNA and CDR2 YNFKEQ. CDR3 length equals 14 residues.

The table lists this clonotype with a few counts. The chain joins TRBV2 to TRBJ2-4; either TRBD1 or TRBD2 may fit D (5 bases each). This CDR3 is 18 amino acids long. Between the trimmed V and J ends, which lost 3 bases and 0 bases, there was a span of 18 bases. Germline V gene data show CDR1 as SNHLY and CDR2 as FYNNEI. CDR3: CASSDRGRIGLAKNIQYF. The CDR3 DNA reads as TGTGCCAGCAGTGATCGGGGCCGTATCGGTCTAGCCAAAAACATTCAGTACTTC.

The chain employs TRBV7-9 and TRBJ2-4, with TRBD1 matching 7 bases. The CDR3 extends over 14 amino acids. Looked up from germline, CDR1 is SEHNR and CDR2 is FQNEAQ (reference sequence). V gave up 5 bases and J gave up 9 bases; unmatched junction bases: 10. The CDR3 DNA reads TGTGCCAGCAGCCAGACAGGGCCCTGGAGCATTCAGTACTTC. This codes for CASSQTGPWSIQYF.

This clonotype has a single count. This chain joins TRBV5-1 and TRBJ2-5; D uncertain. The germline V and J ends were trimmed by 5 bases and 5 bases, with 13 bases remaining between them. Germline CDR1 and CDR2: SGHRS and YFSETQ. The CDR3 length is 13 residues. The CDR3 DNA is TGCGCCAGCAGTTCGGTTCCCTCGGAGACCCAGTACTTC. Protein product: CASSSVPSETQYF.

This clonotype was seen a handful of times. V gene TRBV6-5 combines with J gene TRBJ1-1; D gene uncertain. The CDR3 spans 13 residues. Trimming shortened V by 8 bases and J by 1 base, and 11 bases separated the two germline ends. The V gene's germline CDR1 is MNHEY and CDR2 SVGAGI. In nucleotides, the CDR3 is TGTGCCAGCTTTCAATCGGAGAACACTGAAGCTTTCTTT. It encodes CASFQSENTEAFF.

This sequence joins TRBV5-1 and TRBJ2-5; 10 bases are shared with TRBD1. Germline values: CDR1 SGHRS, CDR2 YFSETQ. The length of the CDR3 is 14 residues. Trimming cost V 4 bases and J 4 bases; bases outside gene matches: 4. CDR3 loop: CASSLTGGRETQYF. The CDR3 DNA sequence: TGCGCCAGCAGCCTGACAGGGGGCAGAGAGACCCAGTACTTC.

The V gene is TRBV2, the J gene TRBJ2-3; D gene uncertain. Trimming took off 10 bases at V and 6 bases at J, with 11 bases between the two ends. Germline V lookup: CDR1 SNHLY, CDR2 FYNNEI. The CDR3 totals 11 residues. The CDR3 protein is CATAVGDTQYF. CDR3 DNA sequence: TGTGCCACCGCGGTGGGGGATACGCAGTATTTT.